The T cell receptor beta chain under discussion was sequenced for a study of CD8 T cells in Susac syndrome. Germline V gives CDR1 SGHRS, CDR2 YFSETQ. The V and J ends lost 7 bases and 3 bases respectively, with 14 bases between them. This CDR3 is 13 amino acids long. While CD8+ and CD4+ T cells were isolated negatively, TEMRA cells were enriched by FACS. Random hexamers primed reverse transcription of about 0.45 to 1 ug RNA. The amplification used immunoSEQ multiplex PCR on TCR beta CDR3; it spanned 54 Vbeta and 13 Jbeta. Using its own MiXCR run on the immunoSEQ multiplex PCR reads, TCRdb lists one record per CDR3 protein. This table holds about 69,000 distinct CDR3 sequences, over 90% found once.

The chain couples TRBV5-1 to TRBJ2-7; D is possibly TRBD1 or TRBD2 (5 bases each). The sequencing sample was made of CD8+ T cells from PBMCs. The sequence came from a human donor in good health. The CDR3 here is CASRLGPSYEQYF. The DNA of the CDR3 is TGCGCCAGCCGACTGGGACCCAGCTACGAGCAGTACTTC.